This paragraph reports one T cell receptor (beta chain). This specimen comes from a study of blood T cell repertoires in COVID-19. Study in general: Whether acute or convalescent, the COVID-19 samples came from the United States, Italy and Spain. Sources were T cells, B-cell-depleted T cells, or PBMCs; the material itself was cDNA or gDNA.

Study processing details: Reference gene primer amplification in the assay estimated nucleated cell counts. Assay used: immunoSEQ multiplex PCR; TCRdb lists only in-frame clones, some missing. V, J and clone size reflect that table, while D and trimming were determined from the DNA. The sample holds about 52,000 clones, approximately 84% seen once. Germline lookup yields CDR1 MNHEY and CDR2 SVGAGI. The CDR3 sequence is 13 residues long. Trimming took off 6 bases at V and 0 bases at J, with 8 bases between the two ends. The sample comprised peripheral blood. J is TRBJ1-2 and V is TRBV6-5; D gene uncertain. The sequence came from a man in his sixties or seventies with acute or convalescent COVID-19. The CDR3 DNA reads TGTGCCAGCAGGACTCATACTAACTATGGCTACACCTTC. Translation gives CASRTHTNYGYTF.